This T cell receptor (beta chain) was captured by sequencing in a study of blood T cell repertoires in COVID-19. At the level of the study: From T cells, B-cell-depleted T cells, or PBMCs came the material, which was cDNA or gDNA.

The CDR3 is 14 amino acids. Per germline, CDR1 MNHEY and CDR2 SVGEGT. V lost 6 bases to trimming and J lost 0 bases, with 9 bases between them. In the original processing: The assay estimated nucleated cells by amplifying reference gene primers. Profiled with immunoSEQ multiplex PCR; TCRdb holds only in-frame clones, not every one. The DNA gave D and trimming, while V, J and clone size come from that table. This table holds 85,000 to 120,000 clones, nearly 90% found once. The genes are TRBV6-2 or TRBV6-3 and TRBJ1-3, with D possibly matching TRBD1 (6 bases). The receptor's source is a man between 50 and 59 years old with active COVID-19. Sequenced material: peripheral blood. CDR3 amino acids: CASSWDNSGNTIYF. The CDR3 DNA reads as TGTGCCAGCAGCTGGGACAACTCTGGAAACACCATATATTTT.